The entry that follows covers one T cell receptor beta chain sequence. The sample comes from a study of cytomegalovirus exposure and HLA in healthy donors. Germline CDR1 reads MNHEY; CDR2 reads SVGAGI. V lost 6 bases and J lost 3, with 14 bases in between. This CDR3 has 15 amino acids. Regarding donors, all were healthy bone marrow donors. The PCR employed 60 Vbeta primers together with 13 Jbeta primers. Produced via immunoSEQ multiplex PCR; TCRdb's table is partial and in-frame only. In the table there are roughly 160,000 clones, about three quarters of which are singletons. The chain recombines TRBV6-5 with TRBJ2-2; TRBD2 is a possible D gene (6 bases). The receptor comes from a girl aged 5-17 years in good health and CMV-seronegative. Sequencing was done on a sample of PBMCs. In nucleotides, the CDR3 is TGTGCCAGCAGGGCAAGCGGGCTGCACACCGGGGAGCTGTTTTTT. Translated: CASRASGLHTGELFF.